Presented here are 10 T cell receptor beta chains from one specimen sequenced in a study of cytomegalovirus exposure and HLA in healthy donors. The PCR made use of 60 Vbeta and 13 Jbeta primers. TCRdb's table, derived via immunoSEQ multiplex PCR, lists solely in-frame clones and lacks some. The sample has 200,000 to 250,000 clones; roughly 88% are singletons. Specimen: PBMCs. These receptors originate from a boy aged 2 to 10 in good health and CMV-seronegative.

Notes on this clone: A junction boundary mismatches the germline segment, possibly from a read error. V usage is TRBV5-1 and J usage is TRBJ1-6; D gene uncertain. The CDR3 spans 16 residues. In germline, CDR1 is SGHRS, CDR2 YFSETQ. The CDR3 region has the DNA TGCGCCAGCAGCTTGGGAGACACCTCCCATAATTCACCCCTCCACTTT. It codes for CASSLGDTSHNSPLHF.

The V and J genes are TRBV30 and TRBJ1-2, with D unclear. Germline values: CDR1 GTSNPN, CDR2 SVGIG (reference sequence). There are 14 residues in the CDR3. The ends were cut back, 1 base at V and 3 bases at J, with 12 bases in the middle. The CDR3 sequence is CAWSGGMNDYGYTF. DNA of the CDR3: TGTGCCTGGAGTGGCGGGATGAACGACTATGGCTACACCTTC.

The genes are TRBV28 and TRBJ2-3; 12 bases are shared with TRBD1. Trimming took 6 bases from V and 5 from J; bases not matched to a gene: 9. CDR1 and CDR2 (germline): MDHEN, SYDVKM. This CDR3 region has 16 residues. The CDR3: CASSPGQGAVGDTQYF. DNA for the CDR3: TGTGCCAGCAGCCCGGGACAGGGGGCAGTAGGAGATACGCAGTATTTT.

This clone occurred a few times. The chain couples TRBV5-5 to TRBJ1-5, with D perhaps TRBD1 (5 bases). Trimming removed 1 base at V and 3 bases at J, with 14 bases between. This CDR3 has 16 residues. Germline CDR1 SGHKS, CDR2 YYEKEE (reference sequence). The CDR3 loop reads CASSLLQVSNNQPQHF. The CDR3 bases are TGTGCCAGCAGCTTGCTACAGGTTTCTAACAATCAGCCCCAGCATTTT.

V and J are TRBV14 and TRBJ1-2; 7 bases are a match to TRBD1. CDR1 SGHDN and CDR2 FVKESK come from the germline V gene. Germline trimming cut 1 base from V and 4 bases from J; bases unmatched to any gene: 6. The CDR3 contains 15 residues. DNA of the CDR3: TGTGCCAGCAGCCAAGTAGGGACAGCCCCCTATGGCTACACCTTC. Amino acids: CASSQVGTAPYGYTF.

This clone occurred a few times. The CDR3 DNA is TGCGCCAGCAGTCGTAACAATGAGCAGTTCTTC. Its protein product is CASSRNNEQFF. The chain has TRBV4-1 and TRBJ2-1; D not certain. V lost 6 bases to trimming and J lost 5 bases, with 5 bases between them. CDR3 length equals 11 residues. CDR1 MGHRA and CDR2 YSYEKL come from the germline V gene.

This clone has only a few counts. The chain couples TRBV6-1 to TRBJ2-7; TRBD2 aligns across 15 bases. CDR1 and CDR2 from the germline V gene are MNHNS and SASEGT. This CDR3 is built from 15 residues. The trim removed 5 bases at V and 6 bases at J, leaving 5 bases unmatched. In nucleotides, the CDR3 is TGTGCCAGCAGTCCGCGGACTAGCGGGAGGGCCGAGCAGTACTTC. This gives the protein CASSPRTSGRAEQYF.

The CDR3 loop reads CASSPRGFVYEQYF. In DNA form, the CDR3 reads TGTGCCAGCAGTCCCCGGGGGTTCGTCTACGAGCAGTACTTC. J is TRBJ2-7 and V is TRBV6-5; tentatively, D is TRBD2 (6 bases). In germline, CDR1 is MNHEY, CDR2 SVGAGI. Trimming stripped 5 bases from V and 3 bases from J, with 14 bases between. This CDR3 contains 14 residues.

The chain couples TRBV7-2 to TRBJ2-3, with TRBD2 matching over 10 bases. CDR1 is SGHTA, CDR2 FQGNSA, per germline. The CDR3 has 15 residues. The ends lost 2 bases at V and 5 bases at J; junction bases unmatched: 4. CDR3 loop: CASSLLAGAVDTQYF. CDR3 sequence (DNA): TGTGCCAGCAGCTTACTAGCGGGGGCCGTAGATACGCAGTATTTT.

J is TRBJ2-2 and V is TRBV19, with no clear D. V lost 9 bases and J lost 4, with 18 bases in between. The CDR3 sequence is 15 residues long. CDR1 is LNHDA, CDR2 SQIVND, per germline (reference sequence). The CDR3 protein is CASALGSRPTGELFF. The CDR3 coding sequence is TGTGCCAGCGCCCTCGGGTCCAGACCCACCGGGGAGCTGTTTTTT.